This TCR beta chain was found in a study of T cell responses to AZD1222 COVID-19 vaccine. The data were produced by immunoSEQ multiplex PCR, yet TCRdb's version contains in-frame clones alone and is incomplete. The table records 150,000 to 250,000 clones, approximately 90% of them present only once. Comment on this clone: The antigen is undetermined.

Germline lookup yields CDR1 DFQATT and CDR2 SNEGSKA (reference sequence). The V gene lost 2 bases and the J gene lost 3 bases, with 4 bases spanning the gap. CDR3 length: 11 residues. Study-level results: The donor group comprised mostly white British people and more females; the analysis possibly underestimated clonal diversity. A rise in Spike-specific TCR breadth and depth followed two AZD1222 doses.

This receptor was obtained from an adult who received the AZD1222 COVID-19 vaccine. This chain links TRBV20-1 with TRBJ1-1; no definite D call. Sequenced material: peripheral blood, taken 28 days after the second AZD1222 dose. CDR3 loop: CSARRDTEAFF. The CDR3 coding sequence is TGCAGTGCTAGACGGGACACTGAAGCTTTCTTT.